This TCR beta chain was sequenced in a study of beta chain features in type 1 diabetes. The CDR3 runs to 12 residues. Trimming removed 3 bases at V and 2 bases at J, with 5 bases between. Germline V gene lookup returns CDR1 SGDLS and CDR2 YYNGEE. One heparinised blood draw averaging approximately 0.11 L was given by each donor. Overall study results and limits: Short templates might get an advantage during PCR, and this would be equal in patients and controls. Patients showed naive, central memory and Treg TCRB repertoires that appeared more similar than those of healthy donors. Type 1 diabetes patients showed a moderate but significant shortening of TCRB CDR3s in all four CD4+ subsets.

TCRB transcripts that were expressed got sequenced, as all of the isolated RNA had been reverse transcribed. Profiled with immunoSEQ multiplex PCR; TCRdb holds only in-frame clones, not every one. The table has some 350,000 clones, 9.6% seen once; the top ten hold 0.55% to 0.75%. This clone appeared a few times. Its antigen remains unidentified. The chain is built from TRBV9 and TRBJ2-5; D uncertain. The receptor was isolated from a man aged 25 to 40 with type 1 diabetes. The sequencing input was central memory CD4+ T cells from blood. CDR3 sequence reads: CASSDGQETQYF. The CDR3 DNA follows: TGTGCCAGCAGCGATGGACAAGAGACCCAGTACTTC.